Listed below are T cell receptor beta chains from one sample, sequenced in a study of blood T cell repertoires in COVID-19. Sequenced by immunoSEQ multiplex PCR; TCRdb stores in-frame clones only, minus some. The sample has under 95,000 clones, over 75% seen once. The material sequenced was peripheral blood. These receptors were obtained from a human donor with acute or convalescent COVID-19. The donor label of this sample is uncertain. The CDR3 runs from the conserved cysteine through the conserved F or W. A D gene is named only where the DNA matches it firmly.

v_gene	len	d_gene	j_gene	CDR3nt	CDR3aa
TRBV30	13	-	TRBJ2-7	TGTGCCTGGGCACTTCAGGTTTCCTACGAGCAGTACTTC	CAWALQVSYEQYF
TRBV6-5	14	TRBD1	TRBJ2-2	TGTGCCAGCACTGGACAGGGTAACACCGGGGAGCTGTTTTTT	CASTGQGNTGELFF
TRBV5-3	17	-	TRBJ1-3	TGTGCCAGAAGCCCCTCCCGGCAGGCCCACTCTGGAAACACCATATATTTT	CARSPSRQAHSGNTIYF
TRBV20-1	11	-	TRBJ1-2	TGCAGTGCTATCAGGGATGATGGCTACACCTTC	CSAIRDDGYTF
TRBV12-3/TRBV12-4	12	TRBD1	TRBJ2-1	TGTGCCAGCAGCCGAACAGGGGGTGAGCAGTTCTTC	CASSRTGGEQFF
TRBV3-1/TRBV3-2	15	TRBD1	TRBJ1-1	TGTGCCAGCAGCCCGACGACAGGGATGAACACTGAAGCTTTCTTT	CASSPTTGMNTEAFF
TRBV5-6	16	-	TRBJ1-2	TGTGCCAGCAGCTTCCAGGGTCCACCACCTTATGTTGGGTGCACCTTC	CASSFQGPPPYVGCTF
TRBV10-2	13	-	TRBJ1-2	TGCGCCAGCAGTGAATCAACAAAATATGGCTACACCTTC	CASSESTKYGYTF
TRBV7-5	16	-	TRBJ2-1	TGTGTCAGAAGCCCGGGATACGGGGGAACTAACAATGAGCAGTTCTTC	CVRSPGYGGTNNEQFF
TRBV6-6	12	-	TRBJ2-5	TGTGCCACCCAGGGTGTGTGGGAGACCCAGTACTTC	CATQGVWETQYF
TRBV9	17	-	TRBJ1-3	TGTGCCAGCAGCGTAGGTCGGCTAGGGGGCTCTGGAAACACCATATATTTT	CASSVGRLGGSGNTIYF
TRBV5-1	14	TRBD1	TRBJ2-1	TGCGCCAGCAGCTTGCAGGGGGCAAATGATGAGCAGTTCTTC	CASSLQGANDEQFF